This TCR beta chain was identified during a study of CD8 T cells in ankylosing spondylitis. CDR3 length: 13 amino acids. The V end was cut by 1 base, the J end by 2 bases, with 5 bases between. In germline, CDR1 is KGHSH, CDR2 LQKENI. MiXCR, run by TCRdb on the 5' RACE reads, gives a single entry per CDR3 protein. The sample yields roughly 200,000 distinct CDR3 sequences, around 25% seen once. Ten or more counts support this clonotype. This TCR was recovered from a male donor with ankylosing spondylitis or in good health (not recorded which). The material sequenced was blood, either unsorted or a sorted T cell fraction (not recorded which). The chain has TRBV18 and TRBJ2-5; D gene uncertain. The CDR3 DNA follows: TGTGCCAGCTCACCACAGTTGCAAGAGACCCAGTACTTC. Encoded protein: CASSPQLQETQYF.